This TCR delta chain was recovered during a study of gamma-delta chains in newborns, infants, children. Study at large: Polyclonal expansion of innate γδ T cells after birth follows microbial exposure.

TCRdb reran clone calling via CATT on the reads. Here the sample spans approximately 6,000 delta-chain clones, 0.42% being singletons. With 1 base removed from V and 0 bases from J, the gap between germline ends came to 12 bases. Germline V CDR1 and CDR2: GEAIGNYY, EKD. This CDR3 contains 18 residues. This clone was seen a handful of times. A much larger clone sits a single nucleotide away, making a read error possible. The same CDR3 also results from other DNA sequences found in this sample. The rearrangement joins TRDV2 to TRDJ3; TRDD3 might be the D (5 bases). The clonotype originates from a child who was a newborn, infant or young child, either healthy, febrile or measles-vaccinated (not recorded which). Sequencing was carried out using blood. The CDR3 sequence is CACDTGGAFSWDTRQMFF. CDR3 DNA sequence: TGTGCCTGTGACACGGGGGGTGCCTTCTCCTGGGACACCCGACAGATGTTTTTC.